This is a list of T cell receptor beta chains from one sample in a study of spatial heterogeneity in lung cancer. TCRdb fed the 5' RACE reads into MiXCR, producing one record per CDR3 protein. The profile shows 4,200 or so distinct CDR3 sequences, approximately 10% of them singletons. Sequenced material: lung tumor tissue, taken at surgery. The receptors were gathered from a male donor with early-stage non-small cell lung cancer. CDR3s include the opening cysteine and the closing phenylalanine or tryptophan. The D gene is left open where the match is weak. Clone size appears in some rows only: once, few, many, or a class for an expanded clone.

v_gene,abundance,j_gene,d_gene,len,CDR3aa,CDR3nt
TRBV6-5,few,TRBJ2-1,TRBD2,15,CASSYSGTRINEQFF,TGTGCCAGCAGTTACTCGGGGACTAGAATCAATGAGCAGTTCTTC
TRBV4-2,medium-sized,TRBJ2-2,-,15,CASSPVTGNTGELFF,TGTGCCAGCAGCCCAGTGACAGGGAACACCGGGGAGCTGTTTTTT
TRBV6-5,medium-sized,TRBJ2-3,TRBD2,17,CASSWGLAGGVTDTQYF,TGTGCCAGCAGTTGGGGACTAGCGGGGGGGGTCACAGATACGCAGTATTTT
TRBV7-2,many,TRBJ1-5,-,16,CASSVSTGDSNQPQHF,TGTGCCAGCAGCGTGTCAACGGGAGATAGCAATCAGCCCCAGCATTTT
TRBV5-4,medium-sized,TRBJ2-3,TRBD2,16,CASSHTSGGAGDTQYF,TGTGCCAGCAGCCATACTAGCGGGGGGGCTGGTGATACGCAGTATTTT
TRBV11-3,medium-sized,TRBJ2-5,TRBD2,15,CASSRLAEGGETQYF,TGTGCCAGCAGTAGACTAGCGGAGGGGGGAGAGACCCAGTACTTC
TRBV4-3,many,TRBJ2-1,-,13,CASSPRATDEQFF,TGCGCCAGCAGCCCCCGGGCTACAGATGAGCAGTTCTTC
TRBV7-8,few,TRBJ2-1,-,15,CASSMGPPSYNEQFF,TGTGCCAGCAGCATGGGACCCCCCTCCTACAATGAGCAGTTCTTC
TRBV7-9,few,TRBJ2-3,TRBD1,16,CASSLELGGVTDTQYF,TGTGCCAGCAGCTTAGAGCTAGGGGGCGTCACAGATACGCAGTATTTT
TRBV20-1,-,TRBJ2-2,TRBD1,15,CSAGKTGFNTGELFF,TGCAGTGCGGGGAAGACAGGGTTTAACACCGGGGAGCTGTTTTTT
TRBV20-1,-,TRBJ1-1,-,16,CSARIYIRGGDTEAFF,TGCAGTGCTAGAATCTACATTAGGGGGGGTGACACTGAAGCTTTCTTT
TRBV27,-,TRBJ1-5,-,13,CASSLEHTLPQHF,TGTGCCAGCAGTTTAGAACATACCCTACCCCAGCATTTT
TRBV5-1,-,TRBJ2-3,TRBD1,13,CASKTGGTDTQYF,TGCGCCAGCAAAACAGGGGGCACAGATACGCAGTATTTT
TRBV5-1,few,TRBJ1-1,-,13,CASSPGAHTEAFF,TGCGCCAGCAGCCCTGGGGCGCACACTGAAGCTTTCTTT
TRBV6-2/TRBV6-3,few,TRBJ1-5,-,13,CASSWESNQPQHF,TGTGCCAGCAGTTGGGAAAGCAATCAGCCCCAGCATTTT
TRBV12-3/TRBV12-4,few,TRBJ2-5,TRBD1,17,CASTVLRTGTGGETQYF,TGTGCCAGCACCGTACTTCGAACCGGGACAGGGGGCGAGACCCAGTACTTC
TRBV5-1,-,TRBJ2-5,-,13,CASSEPTKETQYF,TGCGCCAGCAGCGAACCGACCAAAGAGACCCAGTACTTC
TRBV7-9,-,TRBJ1-1,-,13,CASSQDPNTEAFF,TGTGCCAGCAGCCAGGACCCCAACACTGAAGCTTTCTTT
TRBV28,-,TRBJ2-3,TRBD1,19,CASSSPPNLRQGATDTQYF,TGTGCCAGCAGTTCTCCGCCGAACCTCCGACAGGGGGCCACAGATACGCAGTATTTT
TRBV6-1,medium-sized,TRBJ2-6,-,13,CASGISGANVLTF,TGTGCCAGCGGCATCTCTGGGGCCAACGTCCTGACTTTC
TRBV20-1,few,TRBJ1-1,-,13,CSARDPKNTEAFF,TGCAGTGCTAGAGACCCCAAGAACACTGAAGCTTTCTTT
TRBV9,medium-sized,TRBJ1-2,-,12,CASSVAGEGYTF,TGTGCCAGCAGCGTAGCGGGGGAGGGCTACACCTTC
TRBV5-4,many,TRBJ2-7,-,16,CASSLLTGRGDPGQYF,TGTGCCAGCAGCTTGTTGACGGGCAGGGGCGATCCGGGGCAGTACTTC
TRBV7-2,few,TRBJ2-3,-,16,CASSLAPGAQGDTQYF,TGTGCCAGCAGCTTAGCGCCAGGGGCGCAAGGAGATACGCAGTATTTT
TRBV7-2,-,TRBJ2-3,-,16,CASSPPTLNPTDTQYF,TGTGCCAGCAGCCCTCCGACCCTGAACCCCACAGATACGCAGTATTTT
TRBV27,few,TRBJ1-2,-,13,CASSLRGFYGYTF,TGTGCCAGCAGTTTGAGGGGATTCTATGGCTACACCTTC
TRBV18,-,TRBJ2-7,-,13,CASSPATAYEQYF,TGTGCCAGCTCACCGGCCACAGCCTACGAGCAGTACTTC
TRBV9,many,TRBJ1-3,-,14,CASSPGGFGNTIYF,TGTGCCAGCTCCCCCGGAGGGTTCGGAAACACCATATATTTT
TRBV2,few,TRBJ2-7,-,12,CASRTQGHEQYF,TGTGCCAGCAGGACACAGGGCCACGAGCAGTACTTC
TRBV25-1,medium-sized,TRBJ1-4,-,13,CASSASVNEKLFF,TGTGCCAGCAGTGCCAGCGTTAATGAAAAACTGTTTTTT
TRBV28,-,TRBJ2-5,TRBD2,13,CASSLMVAGALDF,TGTGCCAGCAGTCTCATGGTAGCGGGGGCCCTAGACTTC
TRBV2,medium-sized,TRBJ1-1,-,15,CASSEAQGRNTEAFF,TGTGCCAGCAGTGAAGCTCAGGGTAGGAACACTGAAGCTTTCTTT
TRBV19,-,TRBJ2-1,-,15,CASSAYYSSYNEQFF,TGTGCCAGTAGTGCCTATTATAGCTCCTACAATGAGCAGTTCTTC
TRBV11-3,medium-sized,TRBJ2-5,TRBD2,14,CASTNGLAGETQYF,TGTGCCAGCACTAACGGACTAGCGGGAGAGACCCAGTACTTC
TRBV7-2,medium-sized,TRBJ2-5,-,13,CASSPSILETQYF,TGTGCCAGCAGCCCGTCGATACTGGAGACCCAGTACTTC
TRBV9,few,TRBJ2-5,-,14,CASTLGPHQETQYF,TGTGCCAGCACTTTAGGTCCACACCAAGAGACCCAGTACTTC
TRBV6-5,few,TRBJ2-5,-,14,CASSYSFGGETQYF,TGTGCCAGCAGTTACTCCTTTGGGGGAGAGACCCAGTACTTC
TRBV28,medium-sized,TRBJ2-4,-,13,CASSFDRHDIQYF,TGTGCCAGCAGTTTCGACAGGCACGACATTCAGTACTTC
TRBV5-5,medium-sized,TRBJ2-1,-,16,CASSLLVAGAAYEQFF,TGTGCCAGCAGCTTGCTTGTCGCGGGGGCCGCTTATGAGCAGTTCTTC
TRBV6-5,medium-sized,TRBJ2-2,-,15,CASSYGQGYTGELFF,TGTGCCAGCAGTTACGGTCAGGGGTACACCGGGGAGCTGTTTTTT
TRBV28,many,TRBJ2-1,-,13,CASGTLGNNEQFF,TGTGCCAGCGGGACCCTGGGGAACAATGAGCAGTTCTTC
TRBV7-2,few,TRBJ2-1,TRBD1,14,CASSSGQGNNEQFF,TGTGCCAGCAGCTCTGGACAGGGGAACAATGAGCAGTTCTTC
TRBV10-3,few,TRBJ2-1,-,14,CAIRNRLERNEQFF,TGTGCCATCAGGAACAGACTAGAAAGGAATGAGCAGTTCTTC
TRBV20-1,-,TRBJ1-1,-,13,CSADQGLHTEAFF,TGCAGTGCTGACCAGGGCCTCCACACTGAAGCTTTCTTT
TRBV28,-,TRBJ2-5,-,11,CASSTQETQYF,TGTGCCAGCAGTACTCAAGAGACCCAGTACTTC
TRBV11-2,-,TRBJ2-1,TRBD2,17,CASSPIAGVSSYNEQFF,TGTGCCAGCAGCCCCATAGCGGGGGTTAGCTCCTACAATGAGCAGTTCTTC
TRBV3-1,few,TRBJ2-7,-,15,CASSQDRARWNEQYF,TGTGCCAGCAGCCAAGATCGGGCTAGGTGGAACGAGCAGTACTTC
TRBV7-2,few,TRBJ2-1,-,11,CASSSSWVQFF,TGTGCCAGCAGCTCTTCATGGGTGCAGTTCTTC
TRBV11-1,-,TRBJ2-2,-,14,CASSRYREIGELFF,TGTGCCAGCAGCCGTTACAGGGAGATCGGGGAGCTGTTTTTT
TRBV12-3/TRBV12-4,-,TRBJ1-1,-,13,CANSRYPAAEAFF,TGTGCCAACTCCAGATACCCGGCGGCCGAAGCTTTCTTT
TRBV2,few,TRBJ1-2,TRBD1,13,CASIKDRGARYTF,TGTGCCAGCATTAAGGACAGGGGTGCACGCTACACCTTC
TRBV30,few,TRBJ1-3,-,13,CAWRQGPGNTIYF,TGTGCCTGGAGGCAGGGACCTGGAAACACCATATATTTT
TRBV20-1,few,TRBJ1-1,-,13,CSAPRQSSPEAFF,TGCAGTGCTCCGAGACAGAGCTCACCTGAAGCTTTCTTT
TRBV28,few,TRBJ1-2,-,13,CASHTSTGDGYTF,TGTGCCAGCCATACTTCGACAGGAGATGGCTACACCTTC
TRBV3-1,medium-sized,TRBJ2-1,TRBD2,15,CASSPTGLGFNEQFF,TGTGCCAGCAGCCCTACGGGACTAGGCTTCAATGAGCAGTTCTTC